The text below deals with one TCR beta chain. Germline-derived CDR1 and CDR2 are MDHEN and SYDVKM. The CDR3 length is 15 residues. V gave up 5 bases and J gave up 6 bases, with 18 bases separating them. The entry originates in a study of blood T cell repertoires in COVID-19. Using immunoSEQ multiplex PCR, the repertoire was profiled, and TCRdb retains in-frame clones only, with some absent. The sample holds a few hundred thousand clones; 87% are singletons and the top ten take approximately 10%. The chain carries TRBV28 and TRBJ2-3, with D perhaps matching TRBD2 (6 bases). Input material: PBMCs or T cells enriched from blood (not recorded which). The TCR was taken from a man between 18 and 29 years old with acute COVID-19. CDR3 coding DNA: TGTGCCAGCAGTCGCGGGACTTTACATGGGGATACGCAGTATTTT. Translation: CASSRGTLHGDTQYF.